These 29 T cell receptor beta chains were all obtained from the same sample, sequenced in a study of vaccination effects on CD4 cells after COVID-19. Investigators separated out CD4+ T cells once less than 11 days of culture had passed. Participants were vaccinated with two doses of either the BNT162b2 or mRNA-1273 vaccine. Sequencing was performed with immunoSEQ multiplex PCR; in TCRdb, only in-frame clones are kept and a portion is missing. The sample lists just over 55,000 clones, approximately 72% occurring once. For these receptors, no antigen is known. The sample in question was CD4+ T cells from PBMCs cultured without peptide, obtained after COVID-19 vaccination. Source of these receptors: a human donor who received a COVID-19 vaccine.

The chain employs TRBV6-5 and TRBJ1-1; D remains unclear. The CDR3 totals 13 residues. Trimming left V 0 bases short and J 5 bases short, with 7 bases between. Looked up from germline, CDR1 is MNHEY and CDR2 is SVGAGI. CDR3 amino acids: CASSYSGKTEAFF. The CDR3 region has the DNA TGTGCCAGCAGTTACTCAGGGAAAACTGAAGCTTTCTTT.

The CDR3 nucleotides are TGCAGCGTTCGGGGTCGGAACACTGAAGCTTTCTTT. Its protein is CSVRGRNTEAFF. The chain carries TRBV29-1 and TRBJ1-1; D ambiguous. CDR1 is SQVTM and CDR2 is ANQGSEA in the germline V gene. With 5 bases removed from V and 1 base from J, the gap between germline ends came to 8 bases. This CDR3 is 12 amino acids long.

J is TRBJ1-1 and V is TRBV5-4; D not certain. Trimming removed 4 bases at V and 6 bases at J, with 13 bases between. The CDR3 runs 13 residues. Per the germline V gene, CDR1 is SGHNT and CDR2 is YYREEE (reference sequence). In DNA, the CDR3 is TGTGCCAGCAGCCTGAACGGGTGGCCTGAAGCTTTCTTT. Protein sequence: CASSLNGWPEAFF.

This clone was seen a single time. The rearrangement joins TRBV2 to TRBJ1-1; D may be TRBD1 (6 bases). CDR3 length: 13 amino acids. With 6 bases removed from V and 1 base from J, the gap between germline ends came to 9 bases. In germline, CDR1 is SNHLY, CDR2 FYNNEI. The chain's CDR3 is CASREGENTEAFF. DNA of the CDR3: TGTGCCAGCAGGGAGGGGGAGAACACTGAAGCTTTCTTT. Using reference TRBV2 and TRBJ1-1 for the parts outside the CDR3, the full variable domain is EPEVTQTPSHQVTQMGQEVILRCVPISNHLYFYWYRQILGQKVEFLVSFYNNEISEKSEIFDDQFSVERPDGSNFTLKIRSTKLEDSAMYFCASREGENTEAFFGQGTRLTVV.

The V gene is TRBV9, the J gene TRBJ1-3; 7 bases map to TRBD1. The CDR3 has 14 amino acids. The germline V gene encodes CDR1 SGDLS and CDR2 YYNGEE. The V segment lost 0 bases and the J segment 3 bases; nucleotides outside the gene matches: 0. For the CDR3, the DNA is TGTGCCAGCAGCGTAGACAGGGGTGGAAACACCATATATTTT. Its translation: CASSVDRGGNTIYF.

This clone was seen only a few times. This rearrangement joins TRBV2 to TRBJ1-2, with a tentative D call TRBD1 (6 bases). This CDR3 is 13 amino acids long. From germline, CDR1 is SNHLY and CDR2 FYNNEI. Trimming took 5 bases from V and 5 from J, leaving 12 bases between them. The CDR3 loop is CASSLDRSYGYTF. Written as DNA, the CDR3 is TGTGCCAGCAGTTTGGACAGAAGTTATGGCTACACCTTC.

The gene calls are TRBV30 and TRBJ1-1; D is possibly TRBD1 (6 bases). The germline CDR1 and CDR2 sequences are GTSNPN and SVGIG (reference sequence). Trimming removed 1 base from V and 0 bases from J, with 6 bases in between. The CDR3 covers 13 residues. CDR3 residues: CAWSGQVNTEAFF. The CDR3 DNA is TGTGCCTGGAGTGGACAGGTGAACACTGAAGCTTTCTTT.

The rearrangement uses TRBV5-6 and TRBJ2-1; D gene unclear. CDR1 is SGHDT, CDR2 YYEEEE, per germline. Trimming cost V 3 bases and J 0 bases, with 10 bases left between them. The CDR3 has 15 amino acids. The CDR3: CASSSLGRSYNEQFF. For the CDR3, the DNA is TGTGCCAGCAGCTCCCTAGGTCGCTCCTACAATGAGCAGTTCTTC.

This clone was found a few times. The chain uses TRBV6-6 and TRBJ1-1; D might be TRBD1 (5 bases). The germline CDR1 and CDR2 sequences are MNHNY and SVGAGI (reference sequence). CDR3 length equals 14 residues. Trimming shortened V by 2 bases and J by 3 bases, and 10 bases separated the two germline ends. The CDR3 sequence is CASSYRGRDTEAFF. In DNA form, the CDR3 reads TGTGCCAGCAGTTACAGGGGACGGGACACTGAAGCTTTCTTT.

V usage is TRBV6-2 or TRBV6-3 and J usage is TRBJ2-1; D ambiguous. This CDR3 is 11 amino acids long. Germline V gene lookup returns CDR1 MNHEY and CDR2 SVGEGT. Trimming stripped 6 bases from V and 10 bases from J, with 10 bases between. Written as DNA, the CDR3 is TGTGCCAGCAGCCGACGGTCGGAGCAGTTCTTC. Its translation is CASSRRSEQFF.

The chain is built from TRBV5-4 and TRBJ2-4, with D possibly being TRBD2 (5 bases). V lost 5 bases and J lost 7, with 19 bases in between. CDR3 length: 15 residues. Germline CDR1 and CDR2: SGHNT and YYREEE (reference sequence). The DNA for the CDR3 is TGTGCCAGCAGAGCCGACAATGGCGGGTTTAACATTCAGTACTTC. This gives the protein CASRADNGGFNIQYF.

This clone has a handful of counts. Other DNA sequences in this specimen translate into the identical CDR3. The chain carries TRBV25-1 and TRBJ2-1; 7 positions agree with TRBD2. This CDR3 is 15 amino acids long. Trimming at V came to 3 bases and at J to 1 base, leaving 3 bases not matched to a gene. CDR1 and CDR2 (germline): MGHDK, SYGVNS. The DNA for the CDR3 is TGTGCCAGCAGTGAGACGGGAGGATCCTACAATGAGCAGTTCTTC. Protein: CASSETGGSYNEQFF.

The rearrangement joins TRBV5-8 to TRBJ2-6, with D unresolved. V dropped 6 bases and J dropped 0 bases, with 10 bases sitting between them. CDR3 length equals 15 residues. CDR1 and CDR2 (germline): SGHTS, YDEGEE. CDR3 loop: CASTLQSSGANVLTF. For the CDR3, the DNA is TGTGCCAGCACCTTACAGTCCTCTGGGGCCAACGTCCTGACTTTC. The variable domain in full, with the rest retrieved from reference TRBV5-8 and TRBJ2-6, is EAGVTQSPTHLIKTRGQQATLRCSPISGHTSVYWYQQALGLGLQFLLWYDEGEERNRGNFPPRFSGRQFPNYSSELNVNALELEDSALYLCASTLQSSGANVLTFGAGSRLTVL.

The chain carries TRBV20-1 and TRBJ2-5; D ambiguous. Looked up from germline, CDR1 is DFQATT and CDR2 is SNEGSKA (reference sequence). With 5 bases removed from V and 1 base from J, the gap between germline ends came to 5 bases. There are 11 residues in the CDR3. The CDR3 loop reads CSAPSQETQYF. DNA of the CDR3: TGCAGTGCTCCTAGCCAAGAGACCCAGTACTTC.

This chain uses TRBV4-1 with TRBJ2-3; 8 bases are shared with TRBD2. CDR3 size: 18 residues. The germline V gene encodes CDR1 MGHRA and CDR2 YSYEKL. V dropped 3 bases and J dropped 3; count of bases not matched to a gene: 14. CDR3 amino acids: CASSHKAGLAVRTDTQYF. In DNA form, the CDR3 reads TGCGCCAGCAGCCACAAGGCTGGACTAGCTGTGAGGACAGATACGCAGTATTTT.

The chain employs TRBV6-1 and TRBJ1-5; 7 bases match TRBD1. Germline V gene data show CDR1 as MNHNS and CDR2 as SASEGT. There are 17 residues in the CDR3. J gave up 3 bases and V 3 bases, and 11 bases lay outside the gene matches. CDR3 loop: CASSDRQGSGFNQPQHF. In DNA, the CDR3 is TGTGCCAGCAGTGATAGACAGGGATCGGGCTTCAATCAGCCCCAGCATTTT.

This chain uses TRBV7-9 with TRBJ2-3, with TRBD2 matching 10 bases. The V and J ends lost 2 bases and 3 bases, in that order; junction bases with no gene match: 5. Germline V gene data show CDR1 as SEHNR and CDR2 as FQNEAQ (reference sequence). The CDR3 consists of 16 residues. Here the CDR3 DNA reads TGTGCCAGCAGCTTAAGCTTGACTAGCGGGACAGATACGCAGTATTTT. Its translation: CASSLSLTSGTDTQYF.

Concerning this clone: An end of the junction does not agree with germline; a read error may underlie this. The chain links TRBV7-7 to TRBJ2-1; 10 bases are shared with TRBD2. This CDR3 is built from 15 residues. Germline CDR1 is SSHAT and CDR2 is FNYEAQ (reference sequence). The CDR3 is CASSLGTSDHNEQFF. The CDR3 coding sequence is TGTGCTAGCAGCCTAGGGACTAGCGATCACAATGAGCAGTTCTTC.

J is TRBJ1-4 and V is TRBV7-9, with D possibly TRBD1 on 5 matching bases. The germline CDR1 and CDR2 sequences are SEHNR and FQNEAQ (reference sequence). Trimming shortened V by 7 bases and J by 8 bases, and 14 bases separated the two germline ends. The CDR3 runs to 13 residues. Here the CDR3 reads CASINIRGEKLFF. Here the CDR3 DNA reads TGTGCCAGCATAAATATCCGGGGGGAAAAACTGTTTTTT. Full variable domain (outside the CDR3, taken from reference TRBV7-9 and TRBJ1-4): DTGVSQNPRHKITKRGQNVTFRCDPISEHNRLYWYRQTLGQGPEFLTYFQNEAQLEKSRLLSDRFSAERPKGSFSTLEIQRTEQGDSAMYLCASINIRGEKLFFGSGTQLSVL.

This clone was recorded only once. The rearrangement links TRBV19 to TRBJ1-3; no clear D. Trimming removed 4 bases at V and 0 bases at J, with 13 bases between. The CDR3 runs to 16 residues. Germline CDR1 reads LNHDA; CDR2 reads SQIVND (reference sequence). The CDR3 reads CASSTGPSDSGNTIYF. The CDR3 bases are TGTGCCAGTAGTACCGGTCCTAGCGACTCTGGAAACACCATATATTTT.

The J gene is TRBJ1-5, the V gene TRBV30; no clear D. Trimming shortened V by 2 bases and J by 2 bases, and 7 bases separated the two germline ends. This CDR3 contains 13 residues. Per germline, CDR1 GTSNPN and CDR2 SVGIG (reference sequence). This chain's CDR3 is CAWSPTGNQPQHF. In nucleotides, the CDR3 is TGTGCCTGGAGTCCGACGGGCAATCAGCCCCAGCATTTT.

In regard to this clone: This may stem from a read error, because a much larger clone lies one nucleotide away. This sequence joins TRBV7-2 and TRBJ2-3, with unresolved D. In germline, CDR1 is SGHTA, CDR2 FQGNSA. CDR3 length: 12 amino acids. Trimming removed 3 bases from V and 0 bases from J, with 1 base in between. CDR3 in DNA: TGTGCCAGCAGCTTTAGCACAGATACGCAGTATTTT. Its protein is CASSFSTDTQYF.

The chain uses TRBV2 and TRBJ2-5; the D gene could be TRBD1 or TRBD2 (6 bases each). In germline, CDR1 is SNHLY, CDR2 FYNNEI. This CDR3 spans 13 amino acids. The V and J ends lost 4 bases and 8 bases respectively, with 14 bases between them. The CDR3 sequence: CASSVGGQGTQYF. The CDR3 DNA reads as TGTGCCAGCAGTGTCGGGGGACAAGGTACCCAGTACTTC.

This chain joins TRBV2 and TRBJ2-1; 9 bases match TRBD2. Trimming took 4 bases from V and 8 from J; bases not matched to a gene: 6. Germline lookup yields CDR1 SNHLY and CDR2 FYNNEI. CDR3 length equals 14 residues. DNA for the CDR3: TGTGCCAGCAGTGCTGCTAGCGGGAAACATGAGCAGTTCTTC. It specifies CASSAASGKHEQFF.

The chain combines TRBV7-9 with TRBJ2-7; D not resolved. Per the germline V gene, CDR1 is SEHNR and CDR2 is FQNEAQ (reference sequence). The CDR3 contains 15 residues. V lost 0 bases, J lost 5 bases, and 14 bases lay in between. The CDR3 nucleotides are TGTGCCAGCAGCTTAGCTACACTCAGCCCCAACGAGCAGTACTTC. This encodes CASSLATLSPNEQYF.

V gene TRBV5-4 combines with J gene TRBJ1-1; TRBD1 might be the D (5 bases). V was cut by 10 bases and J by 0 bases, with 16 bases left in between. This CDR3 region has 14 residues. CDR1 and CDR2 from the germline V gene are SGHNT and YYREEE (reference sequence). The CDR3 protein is CAGGPGGLNTEAFF. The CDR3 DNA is TGTGCCGGGGGACCCGGGGGACTGAACACTGAAGCTTTCTTT.

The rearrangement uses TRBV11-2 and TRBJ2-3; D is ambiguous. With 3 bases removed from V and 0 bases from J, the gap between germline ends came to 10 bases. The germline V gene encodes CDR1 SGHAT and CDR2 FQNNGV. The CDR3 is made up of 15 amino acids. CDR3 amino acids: CASSFTPSSTDTQYF. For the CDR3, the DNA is TGTGCCAGCAGCTTTACACCTTCTAGCACAGATACGCAGTATTTT.

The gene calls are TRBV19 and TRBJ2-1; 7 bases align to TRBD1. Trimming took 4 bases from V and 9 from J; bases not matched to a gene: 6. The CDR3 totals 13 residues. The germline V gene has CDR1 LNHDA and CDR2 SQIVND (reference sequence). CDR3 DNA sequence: TGTGCCAGTAGTAGAGACAGGGCGGGTGAGCAGTTCTTC. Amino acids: CASSRDRAGEQFF.

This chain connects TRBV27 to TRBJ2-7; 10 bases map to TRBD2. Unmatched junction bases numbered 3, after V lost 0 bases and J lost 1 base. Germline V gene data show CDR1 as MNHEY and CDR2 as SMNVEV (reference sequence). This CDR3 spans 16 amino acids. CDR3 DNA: TGTGCCAGCAGTTTATCCGGACTAGCGGCTTCCTACGAGCAGTACTTC. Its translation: CASSLSGLAASYEQYF.